The 30 T cell receptor beta chains listed next were all sequenced from one sample in a study of post-analysis software for immune sequencing data. General observations from the study: Five TRBV segments, including TRBV5-6, TRBV5-1 and TRBV20-1, were more frequent in patients than controls.

Unique molecular identifiers featured in each of the TCR beta cDNA libraries. MiXCR, run by TCRdb on the PCR reads, gives a single entry per CDR3 protein. This table has 700,000 to 900,000 distinct CDR3 sequences, approximately 44% appearing once. Their antigens are not known. Sequenced input: blood. The receptors derive from a girl aged 10 to 17 with multiple sclerosis.

The chain recombines TRBV6-1 with TRBJ1-2; unclear D gene. CDR3 size: 11 residues. Germline CDR1 and CDR2: MNHNS and SASEGT. V shed 4 bases and J shed 6 bases, with 6 bases lying between them. CDR3 bases: TGTGCCAGCAGTGCAAAGGATGGCTACACCTTC. Amino acids: CASSAKDGYTF.

Remarks on this clonotype: The junction differs from germline at one of its ends, possibly a read error. The chain is built from TRBV6-2 or TRBV6-3 and TRBJ1-2, with a weak D call TRBD1 (5 bases). CDR1 is MNHEY and CDR2 is SVGEGT in the germline V gene. The CDR3 has 14 amino acids. The CDR3 is CASSNSGINYGYTF. In nucleotides, the CDR3 is TGTGCCAGCAGTAACTCAGGGATCAACTATGGCTACACCTTC.

The rearrangement links TRBV7-2 to TRBJ2-7, with TRBD1 as a possible D gene (5 bases). CDR3 size: 12 residues. V shed 7 bases and J shed 3 bases, with 10 bases lying between them. Germline V lookup: CDR1 SGHTA, CDR2 FQGNSA. The CDR3, as DNA: TGTGCCAGCAATCAGGGTAGCTACGAGCAGTACTTC. Its translation is CASNQGSYEQYF.

As concerns this clonotype: One end of the junction fails to match germline, which may point to a read error. CDR3 region: CASSIDWTGGSGANVLTF. The CDR3 nucleotides are TGTGCTAGTAGTATAGATTGGACAGGGGGCTCTGGGGCCAACGTCCTGACTTTC. V and J are TRBV19 and TRBJ2-6; 10 bases match TRBD1. The germline V gene has CDR1 LNHDA and CDR2 SQIVND (reference sequence). The CDR3 runs to 18 residues.

CDR3 nucleotide sequence: TGTGCCATCCAGGGGAATGGGGCCAACGTCCTGACTTTC. Translated, it gives CAIQGNGANVLTF. The genes are TRBV27 and TRBJ2-6; TRBD1 might be the D (6 bases). CDR1 is MNHEY, CDR2 SMNVEV, per germline (reference sequence). There are 13 residues in the CDR3. V shed 10 bases and J shed 3 bases, with 10 bases lying between them.

This chain connects TRBV29-1 to TRBJ1-2, with D perhaps matching TRBD1 (5 bases). CDR3 length: 13 residues. Looked up from germline, CDR1 is SQVTM and CDR2 is ANQGSEA. Between the trimmed V and J ends, which lost 7 bases and 1 base, there was a span of 13 bases. CDR3 in amino acids: CSADQGVNYGYTF. For the CDR3, the DNA is TGCAGCGCCGATCAGGGAGTTAACTATGGCTACACCTTC.

The chain links TRBV10-3 to TRBJ2-5; no firm D call. V was cut by 2 bases and J by 6 bases, with 7 bases left in between. Germline CDR1 and CDR2: ENHRY and SYGVKD. The CDR3 has 12 residues. The CDR3 protein is CAISEDRQTQYF. CDR3 nucleotides: TGTGCCATCAGTGAGGACCGGCAGACCCAGTACTTC.

The chain combines TRBV7-2 with TRBJ2-7; no clear D. The CDR3 is made up of 13 amino acids. The germline V gene has CDR1 SGHTA and CDR2 FQGNSA. V lost 2 bases, J lost 2 bases, and 7 bases lay in between. The CDR3 DNA sequence: TGTGCCAGCAGCTTAATGCAAACCTACGAGCAGTACTTC. This encodes CASSLMQTYEQYF.

V and J are TRBV11-2 and TRBJ2-1, with TRBD2 identical over 9 bases. This CDR3 has 16 residues. Germline V gene sequence: CDR1 SGHAT, CDR2 FQNNGV. The V gene end was trimmed by 3 bases and the J gene end by 8 bases; junction bases not matched to a gene: 11. CDR3 protein: CASSFRGREGFDEQFF. The CDR3 region has the DNA TGTGCCAGCAGCTTCCGAGGGCGGGAGGGTTTTGATGAGCAGTTCTTC.

This clonotype was detected only a few times. The chain is built from TRBV12-3 or TRBV12-4 and TRBJ2-6, with a weak D call TRBD1 (6 bases). V was pared by 6 bases and J by 1 base, with 10 bases between. The CDR3 has 15 residues. The CDR3 is CASSSRGSGANVLTF. CDR3 DNA sequence: TGTGCCAGCAGCTCCAGGGGTTCTGGGGCCAACGTCCTGACTTTC.

This clonotype is a singleton in its sample. This chain connects TRBV4-3 to TRBJ2-3; TRBD2 agrees at 7 bases. The germline V gene has CDR1 LGHNA and CDR2 YSLEER. V gave up 5 bases and J gave up 1 base; unmatched junction bases: 12. CDR3 length equals 17 residues. CDR3 protein: CASSLTLAVKRTDTQYF. The DNA of the CDR3 is TGCGCCAGCAGCTTAACCCTAGCGGTAAAACGCACAGATACGCAGTATTTT.

This chain joins TRBV6-6 and TRBJ1-1; no clear D gene. Trimming cost V 11 bases and J 6 bases, with 13 bases left between them. Germline CDR1 reads MNHNY; CDR2 reads SVGAGI (reference sequence). The CDR3 runs 11 residues. In DNA form, the CDR3 reads TGTGCCGGCCGGACTGGGGCTGAAGCTTTCTTT. As protein: CAGRTGAEAFF.

In this sample, this clonotype turned up a few times. The chain recombines TRBV4-1 with TRBJ2-6; D ambiguous. Germline loops: CDR1 MGHRA, CDR2 YSYEKL. The V and J ends lost 0 bases and 0 bases respectively, with 9 bases between them. The CDR3 is 17 residues long. Here the CDR3 reads CASSQEGAASGANVLTF. CDR3 nucleotides: TGCGCCAGCAGCCAAGAAGGCGCTGCCTCTGGGGCCAACGTCCTGACTTTC.

This clonotype has only a few counts. The gene calls are TRBV7-9 and TRBJ2-6; D remains ambiguous. CDR1 is SEHNR and CDR2 is FQNEAQ in the germline V gene (reference sequence). This CDR3 is 16 amino acids long. Trimming pared 3 bases from V and 0 bases from J, leaving 9 bases between. The chain's CDR3 is CASSLTASSGANVLTF. CDR3 nucleotide sequence: TGTGCCAGCAGCTTGACGGCGAGCTCTGGGGCCAACGTCCTGACTTTC.

The rearrangement links TRBV24-1 to TRBJ2-1; 10 positions match TRBD2. Germline V gives CDR1 KGHDR, CDR2 SFDVKD. V dropped 4 bases and J dropped 8; count of bases not matched to a gene: 10. The CDR3 totals 16 residues. The CDR3 DNA sequence: TGTGCCACCAGTGACCCTACTAGCGGGGCTTCGGATGAGCAGTTCTTC. Translation: CATSDPTSGASDEQFF.

V gene TRBV12-5 combines with J gene TRBJ2-1; no definite D call. This CDR3 contains 16 residues. V shed 2 bases and J shed 0 bases, with 11 bases lying between them. Looked up from germline, CDR1 is LGHNT and CDR2 is FRNRAP. CDR3 loop: CASGLRLIASYNEQFF. In nucleotides, the CDR3 is TGTGCTAGTGGTTTGCGGCTGATAGCCTCCTACAATGAGCAGTTCTTC.

This clonotype was seen a few times. The chain uses TRBV5-4 and TRBJ1-2; 7 positions match TRBD1. V was clipped by 0 bases and J by 4 bases; unmatched bases: 6. The germline V gene has CDR1 SGHNT and CDR2 YYREEE (reference sequence). This CDR3 comprises 15 residues. The DNA for the CDR3 is TGTGCCAGCAGCTTGGCCGCGGACAGGATCTATGGCTACACCTTC. It is translated as CASSLAADRIYGYTF.

V and J are TRBV2 and TRBJ1-5, with D hard to call. Germline assignment: CDR1 SNHLY and CDR2 FYNNEI. The CDR3 loop spans 15 amino acids. V was trimmed by 3 bases and J by 3 bases, leaving 12 bases between them. CDR3 DNA sequence: TGTGCCAGCAGTGAGATTGAGGGATACAATCAGCCCCAGCATTTT. It specifies CASSEIEGYNQPQHF.

This chain links TRBV5-1 with TRBJ2-5; tentative D call: TRBD2 (7 bases). Near its end, the DNA agrees better with TRBJ2-7, so the J call may be wrong. The V gene's germline CDR1 is SGHRS and CDR2 YFSETQ. CDR3 length equals 16 residues. The CDR3 sequence is CASSLEGGPGYYEQYF. The CDR3 DNA reads TGCGCCAGCAGCTTGGAGGGGGGGCCAGGTTACTACGAGCAGTACTTC.

CDR3 sequence reads: CSASGTSGSGNEQFF. The DNA for the CDR3 is TGCAGTGCTAGCGGGACTAGCGGGAGTGGCAATGAGCAGTTCTTC. The V and J genes are TRBV20-1 and TRBJ2-1, with 14 bases aligning to TRBD2. From germline, CDR1 is DFQATT and CDR2 SNEGSKA (reference sequence). V lost 3 bases to trimming and J lost 6 bases; unmatched junction nucleotides: 4. CDR3 length: 15 residues.

This clonotype was picked up a small number of times. This rearrangement joins TRBV27 to TRBJ2-6, with 8 bases aligning to TRBD2. J was trimmed by 0 bases and V by 2 bases; bases with no gene match: 9. Looked up from germline, CDR1 is MNHEY and CDR2 is SMNVEV (reference sequence). The CDR3 is 19 amino acids. CDR3 nucleotides: TGTGCCAGCAGTTTACAAGCGCTAGCGGGCTTCTCTGGGGCCAACGTCCTGACTTTC. Protein product: CASSLQALAGFSGANVLTF. The complete variable domain, with remaining parts taken from reference TRBV27 and TRBJ2-6, reads EAQVTQNPRYLITVTGKKLTVTCSQNMNHEYMSWYRQDPGLGLRQIYYSMNVEVTDKGDVPEGYKVSRKEKRNFPLILESPSPNQTSLYFCASSLQALAGFSGANVLTFGAGSRLTVL.

This clonotype came up a few times. The V gene is TRBV27, the J gene TRBJ2-5, with D possibly called TRBD1 or TRBD2 (5 bases each). The better agreement between TRBJ2-7 and the DNA end casts doubt on the J call. The V gene's germline CDR1 is MNHEY and CDR2 SMNVEV (reference sequence). The CDR3 has 13 residues. CDR3 sequence reads: CASSFGGSAEQYF. In DNA form, the CDR3 reads TGTGCCAGCAGTTTTGGGGGTTCGGCCGAGCAGTACTTC.

Only one count was recorded for this clonotype. The DNA for the CDR3 is TGCGCCAGCAGCTCGGATGTGCCAACAGATACGCAGTATTTT. It yields the protein CASSSDVPTDTQYF. This chain links TRBV5-1 with TRBJ2-3, with D unresolved. The CDR3 has 14 residues. Germline lookup yields CDR1 SGHRS and CDR2 YFSETQ. Trimming removed 3 bases at V and 3 bases at J, with 11 bases between.

The chain's CDR3 is CASSGQRESLYEQYF. CDR3 DNA: TGTGCCAGCAGTGGACAGCGGGAAAGCCTTTACGAGCAGTACTTC. This sequence joins TRBV2 and TRBJ2-5; 7 positions match TRBD2. The end of the DNA aligns better with TRBJ2-7, so the J call may be wrong. The length of the CDR3 is 15 residues. Germline V gene data show CDR1 as SNHLY and CDR2 as FYNNEI.

The gene calls are TRBV15 and TRBJ1-2; the D gene is possibly TRBD1 (5 bases). Trimming removed 1 base from V and 7 bases from J, with 13 bases in between. Germline lookup yields CDR1 LNHNV and CDR2 YYDKDF (reference sequence). There are 14 residues in the CDR3. This CDR3 reads CATSRAVGAGGYTF. The CDR3 region has the DNA TGTGCCACCAGCAGAGCGGTAGGGGCCGGTGGCTACACCTTC.

CDR3 nucleotide sequence: TGTGCCAGCAGCTTAGTCGACAGGGTCACTGAAGCTTTCTTT. It translates to CASSLVDRVTEAFF. The gene calls are TRBV7-2 and TRBJ1-1; the match to TRBD1 covers 7 bases. This CDR3 is 14 amino acids long. The germline gives CDR1 SGHTA, CDR2 FQGNSA. The ends lost 1 base at V and 4 bases at J; junction bases unmatched: 3.

The chain has TRBV20-1 and TRBJ2-4; D call uncertain. The J call is uncertain, as TRBJ2-7 better fits the DNA end. The CDR3 contains 13 residues. The germline V gene has CDR1 DFQATT and CDR2 SNEGSKA (reference sequence). For the CDR3, the DNA is TGCAGTGCTAGAGTATCAGAAAACTACGAGCAGTACTTC. Protein sequence: CSARVSENYEQYF.

This clonotype has only one observation. The chain employs TRBV10-2 and TRBJ2-3, with D possibly being TRBD2 (6 bases). The V and J ends lost 8 bases and 2 bases respectively, with 14 bases between them. Germline CDR1 reads WSHSY; CDR2 reads SAAADI. CDR3 size: 14 residues. This chain's CDR3 is CASVPRENTDTQYF. The CDR3 nucleotides are TGCGCCAGCGTCCCGCGGGAAAACACAGATACGCAGTATTTT.

This clonotype was seen a few times. The chain links TRBV4-3 to TRBJ2-7; TRBD2 might be the D (5 bases). The germline gives CDR1 LGHNA, CDR2 YSLEER. This CDR3 is built from 16 residues. The V and J ends lost 0 bases and 0 bases respectively, with 12 bases between them. The CDR3 DNA sequence: TGCGCCAGCAGCCAAGATCGGGAAACGAGCTCCTACGAGCAGTACTTC. Translated, it gives CASSQDRETSSYEQYF.

The chain couples TRBV7-2 to TRBJ2-7, with D unresolved. CDR3 size: 12 residues. Trimming removed 2 bases from V and 7 bases from J, with 9 bases in between. From germline, CDR1 is SGHTA and CDR2 FQGNSA. This CDR3 reads CASSLMSAEQYF. For the CDR3, the DNA is TGTGCCAGCAGCTTAATGTCGGCTGAGCAGTACTTC.